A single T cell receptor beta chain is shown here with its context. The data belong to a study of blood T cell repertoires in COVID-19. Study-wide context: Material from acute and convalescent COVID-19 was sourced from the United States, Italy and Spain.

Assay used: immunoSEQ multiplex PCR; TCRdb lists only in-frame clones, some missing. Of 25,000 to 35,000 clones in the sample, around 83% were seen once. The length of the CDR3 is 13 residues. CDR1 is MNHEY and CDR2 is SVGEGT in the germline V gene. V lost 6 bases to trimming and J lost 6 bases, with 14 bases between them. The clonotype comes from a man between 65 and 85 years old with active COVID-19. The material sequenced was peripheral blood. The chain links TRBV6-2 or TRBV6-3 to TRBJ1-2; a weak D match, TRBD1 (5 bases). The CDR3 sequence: CASSPTEYDGYTF. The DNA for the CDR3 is TGTGCCAGCAGCCCGACAGAGTACGATGGCTACACCTTC.